This T cell receptor beta chain came from a study of blood T cell repertoires in COVID-19. The wider study: From T cells, B-cell-depleted T cells, or PBMCs came the material, which was cDNA or gDNA.

Study processing details: Estimates of nucleated cell counts were drawn from the amplification of reference gene primers. TCRdb keeps only in-frame clones here, not all; method: immunoSEQ multiplex PCR. V, J and clone size are those of that table, while D and trimming were read from the DNA. The data hold 200,000 to 300,000 clones, with around 90% observed a single time. The CDR3 runs 12 residues. V was cut by 6 bases and J by 4 bases, with 9 bases left in between. Germline CDR1 is SNHLY and CDR2 is FYNNEI. A Seattle source enrolled patients during active infection and followed them longitudinally. V and J are TRBV2 and TRBJ2-5, with D possibly matching TRBD1 (6 bases). This clonotype was sampled from a man aged 25 to 40 with COVID-19, enrolled during active disease. The sequenced sample consisted of peripheral blood. The chain's CDR3 is CASSRGTETQYF. The CDR3 DNA is TGTGCCAGCAGCAGGGGTACAGAGACCCAGTACTTC.